These 8 T cell receptor beta chains were sequenced from one sample in a study of T cell repertoires in cytomegalovirus infection. TCRdb re-analysed the reads in MiXCR, keeping a single row per CDR3 protein. Of approximately 910,000 distinct CDR3 sequences listed, roughly a third are singletons. These receptors' antigens are unknown. The material was cultured CD8+ T cells from PBMCs, obtained from culture after CMV antigen stimulation. The receptors shown here come from a human donor in good health (CMV status not recorded). Some clones in this sample may be carry-over from other donors' samples.

This chain uses TRBV12-5 with TRBJ1-2; perhaps TRBD1 as D (6 bases). This CDR3 contains 13 residues. V was clipped by 0 bases and J by 8 bases, with 10 bases between them. The V gene's germline CDR1 is LGHNT and CDR2 FRNRAP. The CDR3 sequence is CASGLVGAEGYTF. The DNA of the CDR3 is TGTGCTAGTGGTTTGGTGGGGGCGGAGGGCTACACCTTC.

This clonotype has more than one count but fewer than ten. V usage is TRBV11-2 and J usage is TRBJ2-1; 10 bases fit TRBD2. V dropped 3 bases and J dropped 9; count of bases not matched to a gene: 8. CDR1 is SGHAT and CDR2 is FQNNGV in the germline V gene. This CDR3 has 15 residues. The CDR3, as DNA: TGTGCCAGCAGCTTCGGAGCGGGGGGGCCTAGTGAGCAGTTCTTC. Translating gives CASSFGAGGPSEQFF.

This clonotype has just a few counts. The chain joins TRBV5-1 to TRBJ2-3; D is perhaps TRBD1 (6 bases). V was pared by 2 bases and J by 2 bases, with 9 bases between. This CDR3 spans 14 amino acids. Germline values: CDR1 SGHRS, CDR2 YFSETQ. CDR3 bases: TGCGCCAGCAGCTTCAAGGGGGTCACAGATACGCAGTATTTT. This translates into CASSFKGVTDTQYF.

The DNA for the CDR3 is TGTGCCAGCAGCTTAGCCGCTGCGTCCGAGCAGTACTTC. This translates into CASSLAAASEQYF. The chain has TRBV7-8 and TRBJ2-7; D not certain. CDR1 and CDR2 from the germline V gene are SGHVS and FQNEAQ. V lost 0 bases and J 6 bases, leaving 9 bases between the germline ends. The CDR3 has 13 residues.

The CDR3 here is CASSHGAGSLREQFF. CDR3 in DNA: TGTGCCAGCAGCCATGGAGCGGGGAGTTTAAGGGAGCAGTTCTTC. The chain joins TRBV3-1 to TRBJ2-1, with 7 positions matching TRBD2. Germline V lookup: CDR1 LGHDT, CDR2 YNNKEL (reference sequence). CDR3 length: 15 amino acids. Trimming at V came to 3 bases and at J to 10 bases, leaving 12 bases not matched to a gene.

This clonotype was recorded at least ten times. The chain recombines TRBV12-3 or TRBV12-4 with TRBJ2-2; D perhaps matches TRBD1 (6 bases). The CDR3 runs 16 residues. V was cut by 5 bases and J by 1 base, with 14 bases left in between. For the CDR3, the DNA is TGTGCCAGCAGTCCTTCCGGGACACTGAACACCGGGGAGCTGTTTTTT. Encoded protein: CASSPSGTLNTGELFF.

The rearrangement joins TRBV6-2 or TRBV6-3 to TRBJ2-7; no clear D. V lost 5 bases and J lost 2, with 13 bases in between. The CDR3 runs 14 residues. The germline V gene has CDR1 MNHEY and CDR2 SVGEGT. CDR3 amino acids: CASSPQRSAYEQYV. DNA of the CDR3: TGTGCCAGCAGTCCTCAAAGGTCGGCCTACGAGCAGTACGTC.

This clonotype has ten or more counts. In nucleotides, the CDR3 is TGTGCCAGCAGTTACTCGATTGGGCCCGGGGAGCTGTTTTTT. The encoded protein is CASSYSIGPGELFF. The chain combines TRBV6-5 with TRBJ2-2, with no clear D. This CDR3 has 14 amino acids. V lost 0 bases to trimming and J lost 6 bases, with 8 bases between them. Per the germline V gene, CDR1 is MNHEY and CDR2 is SVGAGI.